What follows is one T cell receptor beta chain and its context. From germline, CDR1 is ENHRY and CDR2 SYGVKD. CDR3 length: 14 residues. V lost 11 bases, J lost 6 bases, and 14 bases stayed unmatched. In the study's own analysis: Reference gene primer amplification gave nucleated cell count estimates. Sequencing used immunoSEQ multiplex PCR; TCRdb keeps in-frame clones, though not all of them. V, J and clone size were drawn from that table, and D and trimming were deduced from the DNA. The sample has about 290,000 clones, around 89% seen once. This entry belongs to a study of blood T cell repertoires in COVID-19. For the study at large: COVID-19 samples, acute and convalescent, were from the United States, Italy and Spain. From T cells, B-cell-depleted T cells, or PBMCs came the material, which was cDNA or gDNA.

Sequencing input: peripheral blood. The clonotype was recovered from a man in his forties with acute or convalescent COVID-19. The rearrangement links TRBV10-3 to TRBJ1-2; 8 bases are a match to TRBD1. The CDR3 protein is CAVFHPTGGNGYTF. The DNA of the CDR3 is TGTGCCGTCTTCCACCCCACAGGGGGAAATGGCTACACCTTC.